These 6 T cell receptor beta chains were sequenced from one sample in a study of CD8 T cells in ankylosing spondylitis. A single record per CDR3 protein comes from TCRdb applying MiXCR to the 5' RACE reads. There are 30,000 to 40,000 distinct CDR3 sequences in the sample; 5.5% to 8% occur only once, and more than 9% lies in the top ten. Specimen: blood, either unsorted or a sorted T cell fraction (not recorded which). These receptors all come from a male donor with ankylosing spondylitis or in good health (not recorded which).

This clonotype was found many times. The chain is built from TRBV15 and TRBJ2-1, with 11 bases matching TRBD2. The V and J ends lost 0 bases and 8 bases, in that order; junction bases with no gene match: 3. CDR3 length: 15 amino acids. CDR1 and CDR2 (germline): LNHNV, YYDKDF (reference sequence). DNA for the CDR3: TGTGCCACCAGCAGAGACCTAGCGGGAGGCCATGAGCAGTTCTTC. This translates into CATSRDLAGGHEQFF.

This clonotype was seen more than once but under ten times. A much larger clonotype is one base distant, so this may be a read error. This chain joins TRBV2 and TRBJ2-3; TRBD2 aligns across 11 bases. Germline V gene sequence: CDR1 SNHLY, CDR2 FYNNEI. The CDR3 is made up of 18 amino acids. CDR3 region: CACSQSGTSGRSTDTQYF. For the CDR3, the DNA is TGTGCCTGCAGTCAATCCGGGACTAGCGGTAGAAGCACAGATACGCAGTATTTT. Drawing the rest from reference TRBV2 and TRBJ2-3, the complete variable domain is EPEVTQTPSHQVTQMGQEVILRCVPISNHLYFYWYRQILGQKVEFLVSFYNNEISEKSEIFDDQFSVERPDGSNFTLKIRSTKLEDSAMYFCACSQSGTSGRSTDTQYFGPGTRLTVL.

There are many counts of this clonotype. V and J are TRBV29-1 and TRBJ2-2, with D perhaps matching TRBD2 (6 bases). CDR1 and CDR2 from the germline V gene are SQVTM and ANQGSEA. The CDR3 is 12 residues long. The V end was cut by 5 bases, the J end by 6 bases, with 10 bases between. DNA of the CDR3: TGCAGCGTTCCCGGGACTTCCGGGGAGCTGTTTTTT. Protein sequence: CSVPGTSGELFF.

This clonotype has ten or more counts. The V and J genes are TRBV21-1 and TRBJ1-5; the D call TRBD1 from the table was never checked on the DNA. TRBV21-1 is tagged as a pseudogene. The CDR3 loop spans 16 amino acids. The CDR3 region is CASSKARGNSNQPQHF. As DNA, the CDR3 is TGTGCCAGCAGCAAAGCGCGGGGGAATAGCAATCAGCCCCAGCATTTT.

This clonotype came up many times. This rearrangement joins TRBV12-3 or TRBV12-4 to TRBJ1-1; a weak D match, TRBD1 (5 bases). The CDR3 is made up of 13 amino acids. V was pared by 8 bases and J by 4 bases, with 14 bases between. The CDR3 loop is CASLGGRATEAFF. DNA of the CDR3: TGTGCCAGCCTGGGGGGAAGAGCCACTGAAGCTTTCTTT.

This clonotype has a handful of counts. This chain joins TRBV10-1 and TRBJ2-2; D is unresolved. The CDR3 is 13 amino acids. CDR1 is WNHNN, CDR2 SYGVQD, per germline (reference sequence). Trimming left V 3 bases short and J 4 bases short, with 6 bases between. The CDR3 loop reads CASSEDFTGELFF. DNA for the CDR3: TGCGCCAGCAGTGAAGATTTCACCGGGGAGCTGTTTTTT.